This is a list of T cell receptor beta chains from one sample in a study of blood T cell repertoires in COVID-19. Sequenced by immunoSEQ multiplex PCR; TCRdb stores in-frame clones only, minus some. The table lists 100,000 or so clones, roughly 90% of them singletons. The specimen sequenced was peripheral blood. The receptors shown here come from a woman aged 55-70 years with acute or convalescent COVID-19. The CDR3 runs from the conserved cysteine through the conserved F or W. D genes are given only for firm matches. Not every row has a clone size; where given, it reads once, few, many or a size class.

V gene	J gene	D gene	clone size	CDR3 protein	CDR3 DNA
TRBV5-1	TRBJ2-1	TRBD1	-	CASSLGQGYHEQFF	TGCGCCAGCAGCTTAGGACAGGGATACCATGAGCAGTTCTTC
TRBV7-8	TRBJ2-2	TRBD2	-	CASSLVLAGGVSTGELFF	TGTGCCAGCAGCTTAGTACTAGCGGGAGGGGTTAGCACCGGGGAGCTGTTTTTT
TRBV12-5	TRBJ2-1	-	-	CASGLAGGTSVAFF	TGTGCTAGTGGTTTGGCAGGGGGCACTAGCGTGGCGTTCTTC
TRBV10-2	TRBJ2-1	TRBD2	-	CASRNGEGYNEQFF	TGCGCCAGCAGGAACGGGGAGGGCTACAATGAGCAGTTCTTC
TRBV11-2	TRBJ1-3	TRBD1	-	CASSPWTGGTVGNTIYF	TGTGCCAGCAGCCCATGGACAGGGGGAACGGTTGGAAACACCATATATTTT
TRBV2	TRBJ2-5	-	-	CASSGSWGEETQYF	TGTGCCAGCAGTGGTAGTTGGGGCGAAGAGACCCAGTACTTC
TRBV3-1/TRBV3-2	TRBJ1-6	-	-	CASSQGWPGHNSPLHF	TGTGCCAGCAGCCAAGGGTGGCCAGGGCATAATTCACCCCTCCACTTT
TRBV5-1	TRBJ2-7	TRBD1	-	CASSSTGSQEQYF	TGCGCCAGCAGCTCGACAGGGAGTCAGGAGCAGTACTTC
TRBV12-3/TRBV12-4	TRBJ1-1	-	-	CASSVFFDTEAFF	TGTGCCAGCAGTGTTTTCTTTGACACTGAAGCTTTCTTT
TRBV11-2	TRBJ2-3	-	-	CASSRGTSTDTQYF	TGTGCCAGCAGTCGTGGGACTAGCACAGATACGCAGTATTTT
TRBV10-3	TRBJ2-2	TRBD2	-	CAIDRGGSRSGGELFF	TGTGCCATCGATAGGGGCGGGAGTCGGTCCGGCGGGGAGCTGTTTTTT
TRBV5-1	TRBJ2-2	-	-	CASSLGGQGTGELFF	TGCGCCAGCAGCTTAGGAGGCCAAGGAACCGGGGAGCTGTTTTTT
TRBV15	TRBJ2-7	-	-	CATSSGQGGVGEQYF	TGTGCCACCAGCAGCGGGCAGGGAGGAGTGGGAGAGCAGTACTTC
TRBV3-1/TRBV3-2	TRBJ1-6	-	-	CASSPRDTNSPLHF	TGTGCCAGCAGCCCCCGGGACACGAATTCACCCCTCCACTTT
TRBV15	TRBJ1-2	-	-	CATSPGAHGYTF	TGTGCCACCAGCCCAGGGGCCCATGGCTACACCTTC
TRBV6-5	TRBJ1-1	TRBD1	-	CASRKQGKAFF	TGTGCCAGCAGGAAACAGGGGAAAGCTTTCTTT
TRBV5-1	TRBJ2-1	TRBD2	-	CASRPRLSGSSYNEQFF	TGCGCCAGCCGCCCCAGGCTTAGCGGGAGTTCCTACAATGAGCAGTTCTTC
TRBV29-1	TRBJ2-1	TRBD1	once	CSSGTGVYNEQFF	TGCAGCTCCGGGACAGGGGTATACAATGAGCAGTTCTTC
TRBV11-3	TRBJ2-1	TRBD2	-	CASSPGLAGYSYNEQFF	TGTGCCAGCAGCCCGGGACTAGCGGGCTACTCCTACAATGAGCAGTTCTTC
TRBV27	TRBJ1-2	-	-	CASSLDGRVYGYTF	TGTGCCAGCAGTTTGGATGGCAGGGTCTATGGCTACACCTTC
TRBV19	TRBJ1-2	-	-	CASSPGLYGYTF	TGTGCCAGTAGTCCTGGACTCTATGGCTACACCTTC
TRBV7-7	TRBJ2-1	TRBD2	-	CASSPGAGGGNEQFF	TGTGCTAGCAGCCCGGGGGCGGGAGGAGGGAATGAGCAGTTCTTC
TRBV15	TRBJ1-5	-	-	CATSRQGLTVQPQHF	TGTGCCACCAGCAGACAGGGTCTCACCGTTCAGCCCCAGCATTTT
TRBV7-8	TRBJ2-1	TRBD2	-	CASSRGTSGSFGNEQFF	TGTGCCAGCAGCCGAGGGACTAGCGGGAGTTTCGGGAATGAGCAGTTCTTC
TRBV19	TRBJ2-3	-	-	CASSISMASRGLPDTQYF	TGTGCCAGTAGTATTTCAATGGCGTCGCGGGGCCTCCCTGATACGCAGTATTTT
TRBV11-3	TRBJ1-2	-	-	CASSLTGANYGYTF	TGTGCCAGCAGCTTAACAGGAGCTAACTATGGCTACACCTTC
TRBV5-1	TRBJ1-6	-	-	CASSREGYNSPLHF	TGCGCCAGCAGCCGGGAGGGATATAATTCACCCCTCCACTTT
TRBV12-5	TRBJ2-1	-	-	CASGLMAGNEQFF	TGTGCTAGTGGTTTGATGGCGGGCAATGAGCAGTTCTTC
TRBV20-1	TRBJ2-1	TRBD2	-	CSAFLAGKQFF	TGCAGTGCTTTCCTAGCGGGAAAGCAGTTCTTC
TRBV7-9	TRBJ2-2	-	-	CASSSSGSTGELFF	TGTGCCAGCAGCTCGAGCGGATCCACCGGGGAGCTGTTTTTT
TRBV6-6	TRBJ2-1	TRBD2	-	CASSRGLAGIEQFF	TGTGCCAGCAGTCGGGGACTAGCGGGAATTGAGCAGTTCTTC
TRBV9	TRBJ2-1	-	-	CASSVEGPYNEQFF	TGTGCCAGCAGCGTGGAGGGACCTTACAATGAGCAGTTCTTC
TRBV9	TRBJ2-3	TRBD2	once	CASSWGLAGPTDTQYF	TGTGCCAGCAGCTGGGGACTAGCGGGGCCGACAGATACGCAGTATTTT
TRBV9	TRBJ1-5	TRBD1	once	CASSVGTAVDQPQHF	TGTGCCAGCAGCGTCGGGACAGCGGTCGACCAGCCCCAGCATTTT
TRBV7-3	TRBJ2-5	TRBD1	-	CASSSDRAGTQYF	TGTGCCAGCAGCTCCGACAGGGCGGGGACCCAGTACTTC
TRBV6-1	TRBJ1-5	-	-	CASSEALEGLGQPQHF	TGTGCCAGCAGTGAAGCGCTTGAGGGTTTGGGTCAGCCCCAGCATTTT
TRBV2	TRBJ1-2	TRBD1	-	CASLQQGVSGGYTF	TGTGCCAGCCTCCAACAGGGGGTATCTGGTGGCTACACCTTC
TRBV7-9	TRBJ2-3	-	-	CASLTGGTDTQYF	TGTGCCAGCTTGACGGGGGGCACAGATACGCAGTATTTT
TRBV5-4	TRBJ2-7	TRBD1	-	CASSSWTGAEQYF	TGTGCCAGCAGCTCGTGGACAGGGGCCGAGCAGTACTTC
TRBV28	TRBJ1-5	-	-	CASSSPVGNQPQHF	TGTGCCAGCAGTTCCCCGGTTGGCAATCAGCCCCAGCATTTT
TRBV6-5	TRBJ1-1	-	-	CASSLAANTEAFF	TGTGCCAGCAGTTTGGCCGCTAACACTGAAGCTTTCTTT
TRBV28	TRBJ1-2	TRBD1	-	CASSRGTANYGYTF	TGTGCCAGCAGCCGGGGGACAGCAAACTATGGCTACACCTTC
TRBV27	TRBJ1-1	-	-	CASSLLESTEAFF	TGTGCCAGCAGTTTGCTGGAGAGCACTGAAGCTTTCTTT
TRBV19	TRBJ1-1	-	few	CASSPYGVTLMNTEAFF	TGTGCCAGTAGTCCATACGGGGTTACCCTTATGAACACTGAAGCTTTCTTT
TRBV5-1	TRBJ2-2	TRBD1	once	CASSIHDRGPGELFF	TGCGCCAGCAGCATACACGACAGGGGTCCCGGGGAGCTGTTTTTT